One and the same sample provided the 30 T cell receptor beta chains below, sequenced in a study of blood T cell repertoires in COVID-19. Some clones are missing from TCRdb's copy, which holds only in-frame ones; the method was immunoSEQ multiplex PCR. This table has 100,000 or so clones, roughly four fifths appearing once. Sequencing was done on a sample of peripheral blood. The receptors derive from a man aged 65-85 years with active or convalescent COVID-19.

This chain connects TRBV24-1 to TRBJ2-7, with a tentative D call TRBD2 (6 bases). Germline V gene lookup returns CDR1 KGHDR and CDR2 SFDVKD. This CDR3 is built from 13 residues. Trimming stripped 7 bases from V and 2 bases from J, with 11 bases between. CDR3: CATRPGGTYEQYF. The CDR3 DNA is TGTGCCACCAGGCCCGGGGGAACCTACGAGCAGTACTTC.

V is TRBV9 and J is TRBJ2-3; 8 positions match TRBD2. The CDR3 extends over 15 amino acids. Per the germline V gene, CDR1 is SGDLS and CDR2 is YYNGEE. Germline trimming cut 0 bases from V and 6 bases from J; bases unmatched to any gene: 6. This CDR3 is CASSVDPGGHDTQYF. DNA for the CDR3: TGTGCCAGCAGCGTAGACCCGGGGGGGCACGATACGCAGTATTTT. Complete variable domain (other parts from reference TRBV9 and TRBJ2-3): DSGVTQTPKHLITATGQRVTLRCSPRSGDLSVYWYQQSLDQGLQFLIQYYNGEERAKGNILERFSAQQFPDLHSELNLSSLELGDSALYFCASSVDPGGHDTQYFGPGTRLTVL.

The J gene is TRBJ1-2, the V gene TRBV10-3, with D perhaps TRBD1 (6 bases). Germline assignment: CDR1 ENHRY and CDR2 SYGVKD. V was trimmed by 0 bases and J by 4 bases, leaving 12 bases between them. The CDR3 is 15 residues long. The CDR3 is CAISESWGGFYGYTF. CDR3 coding DNA: TGTGCCATCAGTGAGTCGTGGGGGGGCTTCTATGGCTACACCTTC.

The chain recombines TRBV11-2 with TRBJ2-7; tentatively, D is TRBD1 (6 bases). Trimming cost V 0 bases and J 0 bases, with 12 bases left between them. The CDR3 totals 16 residues. CDR1 is SGHAT and CDR2 is FQNNGV in the germline V gene. CDR3 sequence reads: CASSLDPGDPSYEQYF. The CDR3 DNA follows: TGTGCCAGCAGCTTAGATCCAGGGGATCCCTCCTACGAGCAGTACTTC.

This rearrangement joins TRBV5-1 to TRBJ2-2, with 12 bases lining up with TRBD2. Germline V CDR1 and CDR2: SGHRS, YFSETQ. V was clipped by 7 bases and J by 2 bases; unmatched bases: 6. The CDR3 loop spans 16 amino acids. CDR3: CASQRLAGANTGELFF. The CDR3 DNA reads TGCGCCAGCCAGAGACTAGCGGGGGCCAACACCGGGGAGCTGTTTTTT.

The chain combines TRBV18 with TRBJ2-1; 10 bases map to TRBD2. After removal of 3 bases from V and 5 bases from J, the junction contained 16 bases not matched to a gene. CDR3 length: 19 residues. CDR1 and CDR2 from the germline V gene are KGHSH and LQKENI. The CDR3 DNA sequence: TGTGCCAGCTCACCCCAACTAGCGGGATTTCTTCAAAAAAACAATGAGCAGTTCTTC. It yields the protein CASSPQLAGFLQKNNEQFF.

The chain is built from TRBV6-1 and TRBJ2-2; 8 bases match TRBD1. Trimming at V came to 3 bases and at J to 5 bases, leaving 8 bases not matched to a gene. Germline CDR1 reads MNHNS; CDR2 reads SASEGT. The CDR3 covers 16 residues. The CDR3 nucleotides read TGTGCCAGCAGTGACCAACGGACAGGGCAGACCGGGGAGCTGTTTTTT. Amino acids: CASSDQRTGQTGELFF.

This chain links TRBV3-1 (or the pseudogene TRBV3-2) with TRBJ2-5; 9 bases are a match to TRBD1. The J segment lost 0 bases and the V segment lost 4 bases, leaving 6 bases of the junction unmatched. Germline CDR1 and CDR2: LGHDT and YNNKEL (reference sequence). The CDR3 is 16 residues long. The CDR3 loop reads CASSLGTGFYQETQYF. CDR3 coding DNA: TGTGCCAGCAGCCTAGGGACAGGGTTCTACCAAGAGACCCAGTACTTC.

This clone is a singleton in its sample. CDR3 DNA: TGTGCCAGCAGTTTGACAGGGGAAAACACTGAAGCTTTCTTT. It yields the protein CASSLTGENTEAFF. The genes are TRBV27 and TRBJ1-1; 8 positions match TRBD1. V was pared by 3 bases and J by 2 bases, with 2 bases of the junction left unmatched. Germline loops: CDR1 MNHEY, CDR2 SMNVEV (reference sequence). The CDR3 is made up of 14 amino acids.

The gene calls are TRBV11-2 and TRBJ2-3, with TRBD2 matching 12 bases. Trimming took 1 base from V and 7 from J; bases not matched to a gene: 3. CDR1 is SGHAT and CDR2 is FQNNGV in the germline V gene. CDR3 size: 15 residues. CDR3 region: CASSLGLAGANTQYF. In nucleotides, the CDR3 is TGTGCCAGCAGCTTAGGACTAGCGGGGGCTAATACGCAGTATTTT.

The genes are TRBV11-2 and TRBJ2-6; possibly TRBD1 for D (5 bases). Between the trimmed V and J ends, which lost 3 bases and 3 bases, there was a span of 9 bases. CDR3 length: 15 residues. Germline assignment: CDR1 SGHAT and CDR2 FQNNGV. This CDR3 reads CASSFRVDGANVLTF. CDR3 bases: TGTGCCAGCAGCTTCAGGGTAGATGGGGCCAACGTCCTGACTTTC.

This clone was counted a single time. V usage is TRBV10-2 and J usage is TRBJ1-5; D remains ambiguous. The germline V gene encodes CDR1 WSHSY and CDR2 SAAADI. Trimming took 7 bases from V and 0 from J, leaving 10 bases between them. CDR3 length equals 14 residues. The CDR3 nucleotides are TGCGCCAGCACAGGCTCCAATAGCAATCAGCCCCAGCATTTT. Residues: CASTGSNSNQPQHF.

The chain uses TRBV9 and TRBJ1-1; 7 bases align to TRBD1. Germline CDR1 SGDLS, CDR2 YYNGEE. Trimming removed 6 bases from V and 4 bases from J; junction bases left unmatched: 9. This CDR3 comprises 14 residues. The CDR3 protein is CASTYRGDSTEAFF. DNA of the CDR3: TGTGCCAGCACCTACAGGGGTGATAGCACTGAAGCTTTCTTT.

The V gene is TRBV5-5, the J gene TRBJ2-2; D may be TRBD1 (6 bases). Germline V gene lookup returns CDR1 SGHKS and CDR2 YYEKEE (reference sequence). CDR3 length equals 14 residues. V lost 4 bases and J lost 4, with 11 bases in between. CDR3 residues: CASSPQGPTGELFF. The DNA of the CDR3 is TGTGCCAGCAGCCCCCAGGGGCCCACCGGGGAGCTGTTTTTT.

This clone came up once. The genes are TRBV4-2 and TRBJ2-3; D might be TRBD2 (6 bases). From germline, CDR1 is LGHNA and CDR2 YNFKEQ. CDR3 length equals 15 residues. V was pared by 0 bases and J by 1 base, with 8 bases between. CDR3 sequence: CASSQDPGGTDTQYF. DNA of the CDR3: TGTGCCAGCAGCCAAGACCCGGGGGGCACAGATACGCAGTATTTT.

The V and J genes are TRBV24-1 and TRBJ2-5; TRBD2 matches at 9 bases. The CDR3 has 15 amino acids. Germline assignment: CDR1 KGHDR and CDR2 SFDVKD. V trimming: 6 bases; J trimming: 4 bases; junction bases outside the gene matches: 8. The CDR3 region has the DNA TGTGCCACCAGTTTGGGAGCGGGAGGAGGAGAGACCCAGTACTTC. It encodes CATSLGAGGGETQYF.

Here the CDR3 DNA reads TGTGCCAGCAGCCCTAGGGGACAGGGAGTTTACAATGAGCAGTTCTTC. As protein: CASSPRGQGVYNEQFF. The genes are TRBV9 and TRBJ2-1; TRBD1 agrees at 9 bases. After removal of 4 bases from V and 4 bases from J, the junction contained 9 bases not matched to a gene. CDR1 and CDR2 (germline): SGDLS, YYNGEE. The CDR3 covers 16 residues.

By sample fraction, this clone is large. The chain combines TRBV5-8 with TRBJ2-2; 10 bases agree with TRBD1. From germline, CDR1 is SGHTS and CDR2 YDEGEE. V lost 4 bases to trimming and J lost 3 bases; unmatched junction nucleotides: 6. This CDR3 is built from 16 residues. The CDR3, as DNA: TGTGCCAGCAGCAGGACAGGGGGTTTGGACACCGGGGAGCTGTTTTTT. Translation gives CASSRTGGLDTGELFF.

The chain joins TRBV7-2 to TRBJ2-3; D is unclear. V was cut by 7 bases and J by 5 bases, with 13 bases left in between. CDR3 size: 13 residues. In germline, CDR1 is SGHTA, CDR2 FQGNSA. CDR3 region: CASTLEVGDTQYF. CDR3 in DNA: TGTGCCAGCACCCTTGAGGTGGGAGATACGCAGTATTTT.

The chain links TRBV9 to TRBJ2-3; D might be TRBD1 (5 bases). The CDR3 has 14 amino acids. The V gene lost 3 bases and the J gene lost 2 bases, with 10 bases spanning the gap. CDR1 and CDR2 from the germline V gene are SGDLS and YYNGEE. CDR3 amino acids: CASSATAYTDTQYF. The CDR3, as DNA: TGTGCCAGCAGCGCGACAGCTTACACAGATACGCAGTATTTT.

The gene calls are TRBV7-2 and TRBJ2-3; weak D call: TRBD2 (7 bases). From germline, CDR1 is SGHTA and CDR2 FQGNSA. There are 18 residues in the CDR3. Trimming removed 3 bases at V and 5 bases at J, with 24 bases between. The CDR3 protein is CASSLGSSGGGILDTQYF. For the CDR3, the DNA is TGTGCCAGCAGCTTGGGATCTAGCGGAGGGGGTATCTTAGATACGCAGTATTTT. The complete variable domain, with remaining parts taken from reference TRBV7-2 and TRBJ2-3, reads GAGVSQSPSNKVTEKGKDVELRCDPISGHTALYWYRQSLGQGLEFLIYFQGNSAPDKSGLPSDRFSAERTGGSVSTLTIQRTQQEDSAVYLCASSLGSSGGGILDTQYFGPGTRLTVL.

The chain is built from TRBV3-1 (or the pseudogene TRBV3-2) and TRBJ1-3; possible D gene TRBD1, 6 bases. The CDR3 loop spans 15 amino acids. Germline CDR1 and CDR2: LGHDT and YNNKEL (reference sequence). V was cut by 2 bases and J by 0 bases, with 8 bases left in between. DNA for the CDR3: TGTGCCAGCAGCCAACAGGGGCCCTCTGGAAACACCATATATTTT. Protein product: CASSQQGPSGNTIYF.

The V gene is TRBV2, the J gene TRBJ2-6, with D possibly matching TRBD1 (5 bases). CDR1 SNHLY and CDR2 FYNNEI come from the germline V gene. Trimming cost V 7 bases and J 0 bases, with 19 bases left between them. This CDR3 is built from 18 residues. CDR3 residues: CASTSPGFSSSGANVLTF. The CDR3 DNA is TGTGCCAGCACCTCTCCAGGGTTCTCCTCCTCTGGGGCCAACGTCCTGACTTTC. The full variable domain, completed using reference TRBV2 and TRBJ2-6, is EPEVTQTPSHQVTQMGQEVILRCVPISNHLYFYWYRQILGQKVEFLVSFYNNEISEKSEIFDDQFSVERPDGSNFTLKIRSTKLEDSAMYFCASTSPGFSSSGANVLTFGAGSRLTVL.

This clone appeared a few times. No DNA is shown, since the ends of the CDR3 on it are uncertain; the CDR3 is the one TCRdb lists. The genes are TRBV15 and TRBJ1-6. Counting both end residues, the CDR3 totals 14 amino acids. Germline values: CDR1 LNHNV, CDR2 YYDKDF (reference sequence). The chain's CDR3 is CATSTFLENSPLHF.

CDR3 sequence (DNA): TGTGCCATTGGCCCTGTAAGGGGCAATGAGCAGTTCTTC. It specifies CAIGPVRGNEQFF. The rearrangement joins TRBV10-3 to TRBJ2-1; D possibly corresponds to TRBD1 (5 bases). The V gene lost 9 bases and the J gene lost 6 bases, with 15 bases spanning the gap. The CDR3 is made up of 13 amino acids. Germline V gene data show CDR1 as ENHRY and CDR2 as SYGVKD.

The genes are TRBV5-1 and TRBJ2-1, with 9 bases identical to TRBD2. This CDR3 has 16 amino acids. Germline V gene sequence: CDR1 SGHRS, CDR2 YFSETQ. Trimming at V came to 0 bases and at J to 6 bases, leaving 7 bases not matched to a gene. Here the CDR3 reads CASSLVRRGGLNEQFF. In nucleotides, the CDR3 is TGCGCCAGCAGCTTGGTTCGGCGGGGGGGCCTCAATGAGCAGTTCTTC. The variable domain in full, completed from reference TRBV5-1 and TRBJ2-1, reads KAGVTQTPRYLIKTRGQQVTLSCSPISGHRSVSWYQQTPGQGLQFLFEYFSETQRNKGNFPGRFSGRQFSNSRSEMNVSTLELGDSALYLCASSLVRRGGLNEQFFGPGTRLTVL.

CDR3 region: CATRDRGPEQYF. For the CDR3, the DNA is TGTGCCACCCGGGACAGGGGCCCCGAGCAGTACTTC. The rearrangement uses TRBV2 and TRBJ2-7; 10 nucleotides line up with TRBD1. The CDR3 totals 12 residues. J was trimmed by 6 bases and V by 10 bases; bases with no gene match: 6. Germline V CDR1 and CDR2: SNHLY, FYNNEI.

The chain joins TRBV19 to TRBJ1-2, with D uncertain. V lost 7 bases to trimming and J lost 6 bases, with 15 bases between them. The germline CDR1 and CDR2 sequences are LNHDA and SQIVND (reference sequence). The CDR3 length is 13 residues. The CDR3 bases are TGTGCCAGTAAACAGAGAGGGAGGGATGGCTACACCTTC. Its translation: CASKQRGRDGYTF.

The chain links TRBV5-1 to TRBJ2-7; 9 bases are shared with TRBD1. The V segment lost 4 bases and the J segment 5 bases; nucleotides outside the gene matches: 10. There are 15 residues in the CDR3. Germline values: CDR1 SGHRS, CDR2 YFSETQ. The CDR3 nucleotides are TGCGCCAGCAGCCCTATGGGACAGGGAACCAACGAGCAGTACTTC. It yields the protein CASSPMGQGTNEQYF.

This sequence joins TRBV19 and TRBJ2-3; 7 bases agree with TRBD2. CDR3 size: 16 residues. V was clipped by 3 bases and J by 4 bases; unmatched bases: 10. Germline CDR1 reads LNHDA; CDR2 reads SQIVND (reference sequence). The CDR3 spells CASSMYGGRAADTQYF. For the CDR3, the DNA is TGTGCCAGTAGTATGTACGGCGGGAGAGCGGCAGATACGCAGTATTTT.